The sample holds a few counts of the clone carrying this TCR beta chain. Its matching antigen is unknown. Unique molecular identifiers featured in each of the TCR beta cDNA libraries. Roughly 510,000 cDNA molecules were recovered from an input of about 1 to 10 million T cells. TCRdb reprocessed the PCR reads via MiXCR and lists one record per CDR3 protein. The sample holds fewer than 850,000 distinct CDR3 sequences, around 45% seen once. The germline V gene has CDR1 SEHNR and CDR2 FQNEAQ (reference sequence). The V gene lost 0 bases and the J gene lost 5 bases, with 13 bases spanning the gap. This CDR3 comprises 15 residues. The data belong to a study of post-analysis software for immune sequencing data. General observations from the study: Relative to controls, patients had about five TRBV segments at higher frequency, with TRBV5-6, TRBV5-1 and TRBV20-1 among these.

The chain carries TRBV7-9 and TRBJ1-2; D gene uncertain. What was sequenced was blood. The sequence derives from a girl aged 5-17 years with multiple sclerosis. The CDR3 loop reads CASSLAAPDTYGYTF. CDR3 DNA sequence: TGTGCCAGCAGCTTAGCTGCCCCCGACACTTATGGCTACACCTTC.